The 29 T cell receptor beta chains in this list originate from one sample, sequenced in a study of cytomegalovirus exposure and HLA in healthy donors. The PCR used 60 Vbeta and 13 Jbeta primers. Using immunoSEQ multiplex PCR, the repertoire was profiled, and TCRdb retains in-frame clones only, with some absent. The sample lists 150,000 to 200,000 clones; around 84% were seen once. The sample consisted of PBMCs. The receptor source for this set is a man aged 18-30 years in good health and CMV-seropositive.

This clone was observed a few times. This sequence joins TRBV9 and TRBJ1-4; D might be TRBD1 (5 bases). Germline assignment: CDR1 SGDLS and CDR2 YYNGEE. V lost 3 bases to trimming and J lost 11 bases, with 20 bases between them. This CDR3 is 15 amino acids long. The CDR3 loop reads CASSGGEGDGGKLFF. CDR3 coding DNA: TGTGCCAGCAGCGGAGGCGAGGGCGACGGGGGGAAACTGTTTTTT.

The V and J genes are TRBV5-4 and TRBJ2-5, with TRBD1 matching over 10 bases. CDR3 length: 16 amino acids. V shed 0 bases and J 2 bases; nucleotides not matched to a gene: 4. Germline loops: CDR1 SGHNT, CDR2 YYREEE (reference sequence). The CDR3 region is CASSLGGQGQQETQYF. CDR3 nucleotides: TGTGCCAGCAGCTTGGGGGGACAGGGGCAACAAGAGACCCAGTACTTC.

In its sample, this clone was seen a few times. The rearrangement links TRBV6-6 to TRBJ2-5, with D perhaps TRBD2 (7 bases). Germline loops: CDR1 MNHNY, CDR2 SVGAGI (reference sequence). The V gene lost 8 bases and the J gene lost 1 base, with 14 bases spanning the gap. This CDR3 has 14 residues. This CDR3 is CASRGAPGQETQYF. CDR3 DNA: TGTGCCAGCCGGGGGGCTCCGGGCCAAGAGACCCAGTACTTC.

The chain couples TRBV7-2 to TRBJ2-1, with 12 bases identical to TRBD2. The germline gives CDR1 SGHTA, CDR2 FQGNSA. Losses at the gene ends were 5 bases for V and 10 bases for J; bases not matched to a gene: 15. The CDR3 contains 17 residues. The CDR3 DNA follows: TGTGCCAGCAGCCCCCGGGGTCTAGCGGGGGGGAGCGGCGAGCAGTTCTTC. The encoded protein is CASSPRGLAGGSGEQFF.

This clone was detected only once. The chain is built from TRBV9 and TRBJ1-1; D is unclear. Germline loops: CDR1 SGDLS, CDR2 YYNGEE. This CDR3 region has 14 residues. V gave up 2 bases and J gave up 1 base, with 9 bases separating them. CDR3 sequence: CASSVSTSNTEAFF. CDR3 in DNA: TGTGCCAGCAGCGTGTCAACATCGAACACTGAAGCTTTCTTT.

The chain recombines TRBV4-2 with TRBJ2-6; 8 nucleotides align to TRBD2. The germline V gene has CDR1 LGHNA and CDR2 YNFKEQ. J lost 2 bases, V lost 4 bases, and 19 bases had no gene match. The CDR3 totals 21 residues. CDR3 sequence reads: CASSRTVAGGVIFTGANVLTF. The CDR3 region has the DNA TGTGCCAGCAGCCGGACTGTTGCGGGGGGCGTTATATTCACTGGGGCCAACGTCCTGACTTTC.

The chain employs TRBV5-4 and TRBJ1-2; no firm D call. Germline V gene lookup returns CDR1 SGHNT and CDR2 YYREEE (reference sequence). Trimming shortened V by 4 bases and J by 7 bases, and 17 bases separated the two germline ends. The CDR3 has 14 residues. The CDR3 region has the DNA TGTGCCAGCAGCGCCTGGGCGTCCGAGAGTGGCTACACCTTC. It specifies CASSAWASESGYTF.

This sequence joins TRBV7-8 and TRBJ1-5; no clear D gene. The CDR3 has 13 residues. The V end was cut by 1 base, the J end by 5 bases, with 6 bases between. Germline V gene lookup returns CDR1 SGHVS and CDR2 FQNEAQ. The CDR3 loop reads CASSLGLDQPQHF. The CDR3 nucleotides are TGTGCCAGCAGCTTAGGTTTAGATCAGCCCCAGCATTTT. The full variable domain, its missing parts supplied by reference TRBV7-8 and TRBJ1-5, is GAGVSQSPRYKVAKRGQDVALRCDPISGHVSLFWYQQALGQGPEFLTYFQNEAQLDKSGLPSDRFFAERPEGSVSTLKIQRTQQEDSAVYLCASSLGLDQPQHFGDGTRLSIL.

The gene calls are TRBV27 and TRBJ1-4; tentatively, D is TRBD1 (6 bases). V lost 8 bases to trimming and J lost 4 bases, with 11 bases between them. From germline, CDR1 is MNHEY and CDR2 SMNVEV (reference sequence). CDR3 length: 13 residues. Written as DNA, the CDR3 is TGTGCCAGCCGAGGGGGAAGTAATGAAAAACTGTTTTTT. This encodes CASRGGSNEKLFF.

This chain links TRBV4-1 with TRBJ1-4; no clear D. The V gene's germline CDR1 is MGHRA and CDR2 YSYEKL. V was trimmed by 5 bases and J by 0 bases, leaving 10 bases between them. The CDR3 spans 15 residues. CDR3 sequence: CASSSHGATNEKLFF. The CDR3 region has the DNA TGCGCCAGCAGCTCGCACGGAGCAACTAATGAAAAACTGTTTTTT.

The CDR3 nucleotides are TGTGCCATCAGCCGGACTAGCGGAGACAATGAGCAGTTCTTC. Its translation is CAISRTSGDNEQFF. The V gene is TRBV10-3, the J gene TRBJ2-1, with 10 bases fitting TRBD2. V trimming: 6 bases; J trimming: 5 bases; junction bases outside the gene matches: 4. CDR3 size: 14 residues. Germline CDR1 ENHRY, CDR2 SYGVKD.

Here the CDR3 DNA reads TGTGCCATCAGGGAGGCGGGACAGGGGGCTTCTGGGGCCAACGTCCTGACTTTC. It specifies CAIREAGQGASGANVLTF. The V and J genes are TRBV10-3 and TRBJ2-6; the match to TRBD1 covers 12 bases. CDR1 ENHRY and CDR2 SYGVKD come from the germline V gene. The CDR3 runs 18 residues. V lost 6 bases to trimming and J lost 1 base; unmatched junction nucleotides: 7.

The V gene is TRBV4-1, the J gene TRBJ1-4; D not resolved. Trimming shortened V by 2 bases and J by 4 bases, and 11 bases separated the two germline ends. CDR3 size: 15 residues. Germline V gene sequence: CDR1 MGHRA, CDR2 YSYEKL. The CDR3 DNA reads as TGCGCCAGCAGCCAATGGGTGGAGATTAATGAAAAACTGTTTTTT. It encodes CASSQWVEINEKLFF.

The rearrangement uses TRBV6-6 and TRBJ2-3; TRBD1 aligns across 11 bases. The CDR3 sequence is 15 residues long. From germline, CDR1 is MNHNY and CDR2 SVGAGI (reference sequence). J was trimmed by 5 bases and V by 2 bases; bases with no gene match: 3. Here the CDR3 DNA reads TGTGCCAGCAGTTACGGACAGGGGGCCGGAGATACGCAGTATTTT. It encodes CASSYGQGAGDTQYF.

With regard to this clone: The junction differs from germline at one of its ends, possibly a read error. The J gene is TRBJ2-4, the V gene TRBV5-1; possibly TRBD2 for D (7 bases). The CDR3 length is 16 residues. Germline V gene sequence: CDR1 SGHRS, CDR2 YFSETQ. The CDR3 loop reads CASSTGGQVPKNSQYF. In DNA, the CDR3 is TGCGCCAGCAGCACCGGGGGGCAGGTTCCCAAAAACAGTCAGTACTTC.

This clone has a single count. This chain uses TRBV6-1 with TRBJ1-2; D possibly corresponds to TRBD1 (5 bases). Germline CDR1 MNHNS, CDR2 SASEGT. CDR3 size: 14 residues. V lost 6 bases to trimming and J lost 0 bases, with 11 bases between them. The CDR3, as DNA: TGTGCCAGCAGGCGGGACGGATCTAACTATGGCTACACCTTC. It yields the protein CASRRDGSNYGYTF.

This chain links TRBV29-1 with TRBJ1-3; D gene unclear. Trimming removed 3 bases from V and 0 bases from J, with 15 bases in between. The germline V gene has CDR1 SQVTM and CDR2 ANQGSEA. The CDR3 is 16 residues long. The CDR3, as DNA: TGCAGCGTTGACGTTCGGGCCGGGAACTCTGGAAACACCATATATTTT. Amino acids: CSVDVRAGNSGNTIYF.

The genes are TRBV2 and TRBJ1-1, with D possibly being TRBD1 (6 bases). With 4 bases removed from V and 5 bases from J, the gap between germline ends came to 11 bases. The CDR3 is 13 residues long. Looked up from germline, CDR1 is SNHLY and CDR2 is FYNNEI. CDR3 DNA: TGTGCCAGCAGTGGAGAGGGGGGGACTGAAGCTTTCTTT. Its protein is CASSGEGGTEAFF.

The chain joins TRBV11-3 to TRBJ2-3; TRBD2 matches 13 bases. CDR3 size: 17 residues. Germline V lookup: CDR1 SGHNT, CDR2 YENEEA. V dropped 5 bases and J dropped 1; count of bases not matched to a gene: 6. CDR3 sequence: CASSPEGTSGGTDTQYF. The DNA for the CDR3 is TGTGCCAGCAGCCCTGAAGGGACTAGCGGGGGCACAGATACGCAGTATTTT.

This rearrangement joins TRBV9 to TRBJ2-1; D is possibly TRBD2 (5 bases). Germline V gene sequence: CDR1 SGDLS, CDR2 YYNGEE. The V end was cut by 1 base, the J end by 0 bases, with 8 bases between. The CDR3 runs 15 residues. The CDR3 sequence is CASSVLGSSYNEQFF. The DNA for the CDR3 is TGTGCCAGCAGCGTATTGGGGAGCTCCTACAATGAGCAGTTCTTC.

This chain joins TRBV18 and TRBJ1-1; D uncertain. The CDR3 contains 15 residues. Trimming took off 5 bases at V and 0 bases at J, with 13 bases between the two ends. CDR1 is KGHSH, CDR2 LQKENI, per germline. The CDR3 DNA reads TGTGCCAGCTCATTACTAGGGTACATGAACACTGAAGCTTTCTTT. This translates into CASSLLGYMNTEAFF.

This clone has a single count. The chain has TRBV10-3 and TRBJ2-5; maybe TRBD2 (6 bases). The better agreement between TRBJ2-7 and the DNA end casts doubt on the J call. This CDR3 has 11 amino acids. Germline V CDR1 and CDR2: ENHRY, SYGVKD. Here the CDR3 reads CATLSGYEQYF. CDR3 DNA: TGTGCCACCCTCAGCGGGTACGAGCAGTACTTC.

The chain carries TRBV18 and TRBJ2-7; possible D gene TRBD1, 5 bases. CDR1 is KGHSH and CDR2 is LQKENI in the germline V gene. The CDR3 covers 13 residues. V dropped 3 bases and J dropped 0 bases, with 6 bases sitting between them. DNA of the CDR3: TGTGCCAGCTCACCTGGGGCCTCCTACGAGCAGTACTTC. Protein sequence: CASSPGASYEQYF.

The CDR3: CASSVSGGLETQYF. In nucleotides, the CDR3 is TGTGCCAGCAGCGTAAGCGGGGGGTTAGAGACCCAGTACTTC. This chain links TRBV9 with TRBJ2-5, with 9 bases fitting TRBD2. Germline V CDR1 and CDR2: SGDLS, YYNGEE. V shed 1 base and J 4 bases; nucleotides not matched to a gene: 2. The CDR3 spans 14 residues.

The DNA for the CDR3 is TGTGCCAGCAGCTCAGGGGTCACCTATAATTCACCCCTCCACTTT. It yields the protein CASSSGVTYNSPLHF. This chain links TRBV5-6 with TRBJ1-6, with a tentative D call TRBD1 (6 bases). The CDR3 contains 15 residues. V lost 3 bases and J lost 2, with 9 bases in between. The germline gives CDR1 SGHDT, CDR2 YYEEEE.

This chain links TRBV6-5 with TRBJ2-1, with a possible D match to TRBD2 (5 bases). This CDR3 contains 13 residues. Germline V gene data show CDR1 as MNHEY and CDR2 as SVGAGI. V shed 2 bases and J shed 4 bases, with 6 bases lying between them. Here the CDR3 DNA reads TGTGCCAGCAGTTACGGCGGGTACAATGAGCAGTTCTTC. Its protein product is CASSYGGYNEQFF.

With regard to this clone: This sample also contains other DNA sequences that code for the same CDR3. CDR3 loop: CASSPSGNTIYF. CDR3 coding DNA: TGTGCCAGCAGCCCCTCCGGAAACACCATATATTTT. This rearrangement joins TRBV7-9 to TRBJ1-3; no firm D call. The germline gives CDR1 SEHNR, CDR2 FQNEAQ (reference sequence). Trimming cost V 5 bases and J 4 bases, with 6 bases left between them. CDR3 length equals 12 residues.

The V and J genes are TRBV12-5 and TRBJ1-2, with TRBD1 as a possible D gene (6 bases). Trimming left V 5 bases short and J 2 bases short, with 6 bases between. Looked up from germline, CDR1 is LGHNT and CDR2 is FRNRAP. The CDR3 consists of 12 residues. The CDR3 DNA is TGTGCTAGTGGTGACAGGAACTATGGCTACACCTTC. Translation: CASGDRNYGYTF.

V is TRBV6-6 and J is TRBJ2-7, with D possibly matching TRBD2 (6 bases). The DNA end is more similar to TRBJ2-1, so the J call may be wrong. The CDR3 is made up of 14 amino acids. CDR1 is MNHNY and CDR2 is SVGAGI in the germline V gene (reference sequence). CDR3 in DNA: TGTGCCACCCTCATCGGGAGCTCCTACAATGAGCAGTTCTTC. Translated: CATLIGSSYNEQFF.